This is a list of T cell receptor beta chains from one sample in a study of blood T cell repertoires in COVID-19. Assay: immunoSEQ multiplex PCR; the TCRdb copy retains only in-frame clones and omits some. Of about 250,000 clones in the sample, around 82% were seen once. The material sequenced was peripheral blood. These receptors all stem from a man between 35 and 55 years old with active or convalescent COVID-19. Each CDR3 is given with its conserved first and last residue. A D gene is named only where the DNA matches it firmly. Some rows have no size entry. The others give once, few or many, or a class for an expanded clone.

TGTGCCAGCACCCCGAGGTGGAGGGGGCGTAGCACTGAAGCTTTCTTT,CASTPRWRGRSTEAFF,TRBJ1-1,TRBD1,.,TRBV5-8
TGTGCCAGCAGCTCGACAGGGGGAAGGGGCACTGAAGCTTTCTTT,CASSSTGGRGTEAFF,TRBJ1-1,TRBD1,.,TRBV11-3
TGTGCCAGCCGGGGGGTCGGCGAGAACACTGAAGCTTTCTTT,CASRGVGENTEAFF,TRBJ1-1,.,.,TRBV25-1
TGTGCCATCCATGCACTAGCGTCCCGGTACGAGCAGTACTTC,CAIHALASRYEQYF,TRBJ2-7,TRBD2,.,TRBV6-5
TGTGCCAGCAGCTTAGGGACGGGAACGGGAAACACCATATATTTT,CASSLGTGTGNTIYF,TRBJ1-3,.,.,TRBV11-3
TGTGCCATCCTTCTCGGGACAGAGGTACGAGGGCAGTACTTC,CAILLGTEVRGQYF,TRBJ2-7,TRBD1,once,TRBV19
TGTGCCTGGAGTGTATTGGACAAAAATTCACCCCTCCACTTT,CAWSVLDKNSPLHF,TRBJ1-6,.,.,TRBV30
TGTGCCAGCAGTTGGACCGGGACAGGGGGCAATGAGCAGTTCTTC,CASSWTGTGGNEQFF,TRBJ2-1,TRBD1,.,TRBV5-5
TGTGCCAGTAGTAGGGACATCAATCAGCCCCAGCATTTT,CASSRDINQPQHF,TRBJ1-5,.,.,TRBV19
TGTGCCAGCAGCAGACCCCCTAGTGAGCAGTTCTTC,CASSRPPSEQFF,TRBJ2-1,.,once,TRBV2
TGTGCCAGCAGCCAACTAGCGGGAGGCGGTGACACCGGGGAGCTGTTTTTT,CASSQLAGGGDTGELFF,TRBJ2-2,TRBD2,.,TRBV27
TGTGCCATCAGTGAGTTGACTAGCGGGAGGGCCAGCAATGAGCAGTTCTTC,CAISELTSGRASNEQFF,TRBJ2-1,TRBD2,.,TRBV10-3
TGTGCCAGCAGCTTAGGGGAGTTGGGTACGCAGTATTTT,CASSLGELGTQYF,TRBJ2-3,.,.,TRBV7-9
TGTGCCAGCAGCTTAGCTTGGACAGGCCCGAACACTGAAGCTTTCTTT,CASSLAWTGPNTEAFF,TRBJ1-1,TRBD1,.,TRBV7-9
TGTGCCAGTAGCCTTCAGAAGATGAACACTGAAGCTTTCTTT,CASSLQKMNTEAFF,TRBJ1-1,.,few,TRBV19
TGCGCCAGCAGTTACGGACAGGGGGAGGGCTACACCTTC,CASSYGQGEGYTF,TRBJ1-2,TRBD1,.,TRBV5-1
TGTGCCAGCAGCTCGCCCGGCGAGGGGCAGTTCTTC,CASSSPGEGQFF,TRBJ2-1,.,.,TRBV7-3
TGTGCCAGCAGCCGGGACTACCGGTCCAATGAGCAGTTCTTC,CASSRDYRSNEQFF,TRBJ2-1,TRBD2,.,TRBV6-4
TGTGCCATTTCGGCCGGGAGCGGACAAGAGACCCAGTACTTC,CAISAGSGQETQYF,TRBJ2-5,.,.,TRBV10-3
TGCGCCAGCAGCTGGGCGGACAGCTCTCATGGCTACACCTTC,CASSWADSSHGYTF,TRBJ1-2,.,.,TRBV5-1
TGTGCCAGCAGTGTGCGAGAGACCCAGTACTTC,CASSVRETQYF,TRBJ2-5,.,.,TRBV2
TGCAGTGCTAGTTCGACACCGAACACTGAAGCTTTCTTT,CSASSTPNTEAFF,TRBJ1-1,.,.,TRBV20-1
TGTGCCACGACTAGCGGGGCCCAAGAGACCCAGTACTTC,CATTSGAQETQYF,TRBJ2-5,TRBD2,.,TRBV6-5
TGTGCCAGCAGCTTAGAGACAGGGGAACAGCCCCAGCATTTT,CASSLETGEQPQHF,TRBJ1-5,TRBD1,.,TRBV7-8
TGTGCCAGCAGCCCCCGATCACGGGGCTATGGCTACACCTTC,CASSPRSRGYGYTF,TRBJ1-2,.,few,TRBV5-6
TGTGCCAGCAGTTTGGGGGGTAATTCACCCCTCCACTTT,CASSLGGNSPLHF,TRBJ1-6,.,.,TRBV12-3/TRBV12-4
TGTGCCAGCAGTGAAGTTCCAGAGAGGGCGGGGGGGGGATTCTTC,CASSEVPERAGGGFF,TRBJ2-1,TRBD2,.,TRBV2
TGTGCCACCAGTGATTTGATAAAGACAGGGGAGACCCAGTACTTC,CATSDLIKTGETQYF,TRBJ2-5,TRBD1,once,TRBV24-1
TGTGCCAGTAGTATAGTTGGGGACACGTCCTACGAGCAGTACTTC,CASSIVGDTSYEQYF,TRBJ2-7,.,.,TRBV19
TGTGCCACCAGTGATCCGGGACTAGCGGGGGCTGGGACCCAGTACTTC,CATSDPGLAGAGTQYF,TRBJ2-5,TRBD2,.,TRBV24-1